Listed below are T cell receptor beta chains from one sample, sequenced in a study of blood T cell repertoires in COVID-19. The protocol was immunoSEQ multiplex PCR, while the TCRdb copy is restricted to in-frame clones and leaves out a portion. The profile shows some 190,000 clones, around 80% of them singletons. The sequenced material came from peripheral blood. The receptors stem from a human donor in a cohort sampled during active COVID-19. Both conserved end residues are part of each CDR3. The order of the fields is clone size, V gene, D gene, J gene, CDR3 DNA, CDR3 protein. A D gene is named only where the DNA matches it firmly. The size entry is marked missing in some rows and otherwise reads once, few, many or a size class.

NA	TRBV6-1	TRBD2	TRBJ2-3	TGTGCCAGCACTTTAGCGGGGGGGAGCACAGATACGCAGTATTTT	CASTLAGGSTDTQYF
once	TRBV4-1	TRBD2	TRBJ2-2	TGCGCCAGCAGCCAAGGCCTACTAGCGGGAGCCCCCGGGGAGCTGTTTTTT	CASSQGLLAGAPGELFF
NA	TRBV3-1/TRBV3-2	NA	TRBJ1-5	TGTGCCAGCAGCCAAATGGAGGGTCAGCCCCAGCATTTT	CASSQMEGQPQHF
NA	TRBV6-4	NA	TRBJ1-2	TGTGCCAGCAGTGACTCTGGAGGAAATAACTATGGCTACACCTTC	CASSDSGGNNYGYTF
NA	TRBV5-1	NA	TRBJ1-2	TGCGCCAGCAGCTTGTGGTCAGGGACAAACTATGGCTACACCTTC	CASSLWSGTNYGYTF
few	TRBV30	NA	TRBJ2-5	TGTGCCTGGAGTGTAGCAGGGAAAGTATCCCAGTACTTC	CAWSVAGKVSQYF
NA	TRBV7-2	NA	TRBJ2-7	TGTGCCAGCAGCTTAATAGCGGAAAGCTCCTACGAGCAGTACTTC	CASSLIAESSYEQYF
NA	TRBV18	TRBD1	TRBJ1-4	TGTGCCAGCTCACCAAGCGGACAGGGCATGTTCAGGGCTAATGAAAAACTGTTTTTT	CASSPSGQGMFRANEKLFF
NA	TRBV5-1	NA	TRBJ2-2	TGCGCCAGCAGCCCACCGTCCGGCACCGGGGAGCTGTTTTTT	CASSPPSGTGELFF
NA	TRBV15	TRBD1	TRBJ2-5	TGTGCCACCCATGGAGGACAGGGGAGAAACCAAGAGACCCAGTACTTC	CATHGGQGRNQETQYF
NA	TRBV7-9	TRBD2	TRBJ2-3	TGTGCCAGCAGCGCCTCACTAGCGGGGATATTCACAGATACGCAGTATTTT	CASSASLAGIFTDTQYF
few	TRBV19	NA	TRBJ2-7	TGTGCCAGTCGATCGGGGAGGTCCTACGAGCAGTACTTC	CASRSGRSYEQYF
NA	TRBV19	NA	TRBJ2-3	TGTGCCAGTAGTAATGCGGATACGCAGTATTTT	CASSNADTQYF
NA	TRBV19	TRBD2	TRBJ2-5	TGTGCCAGTAGTTCCGGGACTACAAAAGAGACCCAGTACTTC	CASSSGTTKETQYF
NA	TRBV4-1	NA	TRBJ1-5	TGCGCCAGCAGCCAGGAGGGTTATCAGCCCCAGCATTTT	CASSQEGYQPQHF
once	TRBV19	TRBD1	TRBJ2-1	TGTGCCAGTCGGCAGGGGGCCTCCTACAATGAGCAGTTCTTC	CASRQGASYNEQFF
NA	TRBV5-6	NA	TRBJ1-1	TGTGCCAGCAGCCGGCCTCGGGGGTACACTGAAGCTTTCTTT	CASSRPRGYTEAFF
NA	TRBV4-2	NA	TRBJ2-1	TGTGCCAGCAGCCATGACCTAGCCCGCTCCTACAATGAGCAGTTCTTC	CASSHDLARSYNEQFF
NA	TRBV3-1/TRBV3-2	NA	TRBJ2-1	TGTGCCAGCAGCCAAGCCGCCGGTCTAAGACTTACATACAATGAGCAGTTCTTC	CASSQAAGLRLTYNEQFF
NA	TRBV9	NA	TRBJ2-3	TGTGCCAGCAGCCAAGGCGTGAGTAGCGCCACAGATACGCAGTATTTT	CASSQGVSSATDTQYF
NA	TRBV21-1	NA	TRBJ2-5	TGTGCCAGCGCATCCACCAGGGCAACAGAGACCCAGTACTTC	CASASTRATETQYF
NA	TRBV19	TRBD1	TRBJ1-4	TGTGCCAGTAGTGACACAGGGGGTTCAACTAATGAAAAACTGTTTTTT	CASSDTGGSTNEKLFF
once	TRBV9	TRBD2	TRBJ2-2	TGTGCCAGCAGCGTAGCCCCTATAGCGGGGGGAAGCGGGGAGCTGTTTTTT	CASSVAPIAGGSGELFF
NA	TRBV19	TRBD2	TRBJ2-3	TGTGCCAGTAGCCTAGCGGGCCAGCACACAGATACGCAGTATTTT	CASSLAGQHTDTQYF
NA	TRBV5-1	NA	TRBJ2-7	TGCGCCAGCAGCTCGGGCCACGGCGGGCTGGGCTACGAGCAGTACTTC	CASSSGHGGLGYEQYF
NA	TRBV19	TRBD1	TRBJ1-5	TGTGCCAGTTCGAGGGCAGGGGGTACGGATCAGCCCCAGCATTTT	CASSRAGGTDQPQHF
NA	TRBV5-6	NA	TRBJ2-1	TGTGCCAGCAGCTTTTACCTGAGGAACCTAGTGACCAATGAGCAGTTCTTC	CASSFYLRNLVTNEQFF
NA	TRBV7-8	NA	TRBJ2-2	TGTGCCAGCAGATGGGGAGGAGAGAACACCGGGGAGCTGTTTTTT	CASRWGGENTGELFF
NA	TRBV5-1	NA	TRBJ1-6	TGCGCCAGCAGCTTGGCGGGGGGAACGCGTTCACCCCTCCACTTT	CASSLAGGTRSPLHF
once	TRBV19	TRBD2	TRBJ2-1	TGTGCCAGTAGTGTGGTCGGAGCGGGGGGCTACAATGAGCAGTTCTTC	CASSVVGAGGYNEQFF
NA	TRBV28	NA	TRBJ2-7	TGTGCCAGCAGCTCTCCAGGGGCTTCCTACGAGCAGTACTTC	CASSSPGASYEQYF
NA	TRBV7-9	NA	TRBJ2-3	TGTGCCAGCAGCTTACGCGGGAATACGCAGTATTTT	CASSLRGNTQYF
NA	TRBV3-1/TRBV3-2	NA	TRBJ2-7	TGTGCCAGCAGCCAAGAACAGGGCAACTATCACGAGCAGTACTTC	CASSQEQGNYHEQYF
NA	TRBV7-2	NA	TRBJ2-2	TGTGCCAGCAGCATCGCCACAAACACCGGGGAGCTGTTTTTT	CASSIATNTGELFF
NA	TRBV2	TRBD1	TRBJ2-1	TGTGCCAGCAGTGGAAACCGACAGGGAAATGAGCAGTTCTTC	CASSGNRQGNEQFF
NA	TRBV19	NA	TRBJ1-6	TGTGCCAGTAGTATGGCTTCCGCGGGGGCTAACAATTCACCCCTCCACTTT	CASSMASAGANNSPLHF
NA	TRBV5-6	NA	TRBJ2-1	TGTGCCAGCAGAGAATCGCCGGGACTCTTCGATGAGCAGTTCTTC	CASRESPGLFDEQFF
NA	TRBV5-4	TRBD1	TRBJ2-1	TGTGCCAGCAGCCCCGGACAGGGCTTCTACAATGAGCAGTTCTTC	CASSPGQGFYNEQFF
NA	TRBV27	NA	TRBJ2-5	TGTGCCAGCAGTTTGGATTACAGGGTAAAGACCCAGTACTTC	CASSLDYRVKTQYF
few	TRBV7-8	NA	TRBJ2-3	TGTGCCAGCAGCTTAGCAAGACTTTACACAGATACGCAGTATTTT	CASSLARLYTDTQYF
NA	TRBV28	NA	TRBJ1-4	TGTGCCAGCAGTTTGCCCAGGGGCCCAACTAATGAAAAACTGTTTTTT	CASSLPRGPTNEKLFF
NA	TRBV27	NA	TRBJ1-6	TGTGCCAGCAGTTTAACGAACCGACAGGCCTCAAGGTCCTATAATTCACCCCTCCACTTT	CASSLTNRQASRSYNSPLHF
NA	TRBV11-2	TRBD1	TRBJ2-5	TGTGCCAGCAGCATAACAGGGGGCCTGAAGACCCAGTACTTC	CASSITGGLKTQYF
NA	TRBV3-1/TRBV3-2	NA	TRBJ1-1	TGTGCCAGCAGCCAGACTACGACGAACACTGAAGCTTTCTTT	CASSQTTTNTEAFF
once	TRBV5-1	NA	TRBJ2-1	TGCGCCAGCAGCTCCCGGGACTCGGCCAATGAGCAGTTCTTC	CASSSRDSANEQFF
few	TRBV12-3/TRBV12-4	NA	TRBJ2-5	TGTGCCAGCAGTTTTACAGGGCAAGAGACCCAGTACTTC	CASSFTGQETQYF
NA	TRBV9	TRBD2	TRBJ2-3	TGTGCCAGCAGCGTAAGTTCTAGCGGGAACACAGATACGCAGTATTTT	CASSVSSSGNTDTQYF
NA	TRBV5-1	TRBD2	TRBJ2-5	TGCGCCAGCTACACGGGCGGGGGGCAAGAGACCCAGTACTTC	CASYTGGGQETQYF
NA	TRBV4-1	NA	TRBJ2-3	TGCGCCAGCAGCCTCGGACAGCAGTCTACAGATACGCAGTATTTT	CASSLGQQSTDTQYF
NA	TRBV4-1	NA	TRBJ1-2	TGCGCCAGCAGCCCTCAAGGCGGGGGTTTAAGCTATGGCTACACCTTC	CASSPQGGGLSYGYTF